These T cell receptor beta chains were read from a single sample in a study of molecular identifiers for immune sequencing clone quantification. TCRdb independently ran MiXCR on the PCR reads; one entry per CDR3 protein. Here the sample spans hundreds of thousands of distinct CDR3 sequences, 25% being singletons. Sequencing input: naive CD8+ T cells from blood, with Jurkat cell RNA spiked in. Receptors were obtained from a human donor in good health. Some libraries in this study had Jurkat cell RNA spiked in. Both conserved end residues are part of each CDR3. D genes are given only for firm matches. Part of the rows lack a size; the others show once, few, many or a class for expanded clones.

V: TRBV12-5; D: .; J: TRBJ1-1; size: many; DNA: TGTGCTAGTGGTTTGGTGGGAGGAGCGAACACTGAAGCTTTCTTT; CDR3: CASGLVGGANTEAFF
V: TRBV6-5; D: .; J: TRBJ2-7; size: .; DNA: TGTGCCAGCAGTTACCGGACGCCGGGGAGGTTGTCCTACGAGCAGTACTTC; CDR3: CASSYRTPGRLSYEQYF
V: TRBV7-9; D: .; J: TRBJ2-1; size: .; DNA: TGTGCCAGCGGCCCGCCATTAAACAATGAGCAGTTCTTC; CDR3: CASGPPLNNEQFF
V: TRBV24-1; D: .; J: TRBJ2-3; size: few; DNA: TGTGCCACCAGTGAGAGGGATTTAGATACGCAGTATTTT; CDR3: CATSERDLDTQYF
V: TRBV27; D: .; J: TRBJ1-4; size: .; DNA: TGTGCCAGCAGTGCCCTGAGGGCGTCTAAGGAAAAACTGTTTTTT; CDR3: CASSALRASKEKLFF
V: TRBV7-9; D: .; J: TRBJ2-7; size: many; DNA: TGTGCCAGCAGCCCGCCTGGATTCTCCTACGAGCAGTACTTC; CDR3: CASSPPGFSYEQYF
V: TRBV28; D: .; J: TRBJ1-2; size: many; DNA: TGTGCCAGCAGCCTGACCGGGGGGGGCGCTAACTATGGCTACACCTTC; CDR3: CASSLTGGGANYGYTF
V: TRBV6-2/TRBV6-3; D: .; J: TRBJ1-4; size: many; DNA: TGTGCCAGCAGTTACGTCGAGGCAGCGATTAATGAAAAACTGTTTTTT; CDR3: CASSYVEAAINEKLFF
V: TRBV20-1; D: .; J: TRBJ2-7; size: .; DNA: TGCAGTGCTAGAGAGTTGAACGGATACTACGTGCAGTACTTC; CDR3: CSARELNGYYVQYF
V: TRBV4-3; D: .; J: TRBJ1-5; size: .; DNA: TGCGCCCGCAGCCAAGATTCCGGGCTTCTACAGCCCCAGCATTTT; CDR3: CARSQDSGLLQPQHF
V: TRBV12-2; D: .; J: TRBJ1-1; size: few; DNA: TGTGCAGGTCGCCCAGACAGGGGGCAATGGACTGAAGCTTTCTTT; CDR3: CAGRPDRGQWTEAFF
V: TRBV27; D: .; J: TRBJ1-3; size: .; DNA: TGTGCCAGCAGTTTACAGGGCGGAAACACCATACATTTT; CDR3: CASSLQGGNTIHF
V: TRBV7-6; D: .; J: TRBJ2-1; size: .; DNA: TGTGCCAGCAGCTTAGTGTCGGGGGCAATATCCTACAATGAGCAGTTCTTC; CDR3: CASSLVSGAISYNEQFF
V: TRBV27; D: .; J: TRBJ1-3; size: few; DNA: TGTGCCAGCAGCCTCACTGGCACCCCTGGAAACACCATATATTTT; CDR3: CASSLTGTPGNTIYF
V: TRBV5-4; D: .; J: TRBJ2-7; size: .; DNA: TGTGCCAGCAGCTTGGTGGGGGTAGGGGTCGAGCAGTACTTC; CDR3: CASSLVGVGVEQYF
V: TRBV28; D: TRBD1; J: TRBJ2-1; size: few; DNA: TGTGCCAGCAACCCCGGGACAGGGGATGGTTATGAGCAGTTCTTC; CDR3: CASNPGTGDGYEQFF
V: TRBV10-2; D: TRBD2; J: TRBJ2-7; size: few; DNA: TGCGCCAGCAGTGAGTCGGGACTAGCGGGGGGGCTGTCGGGTGAGCAGTACTTC; CDR3: CASSESGLAGGLSGEQYF
V: TRBV28; D: .; J: TRBJ2-3; size: many; DNA: TGTGCCAGCAGTTGGGGCAGGACGGATACGCAGTATTTT; CDR3: CASSWGRTDTQYF
V: TRBV5-6; D: TRBD2; J: TRBJ2-7; size: many; DNA: TGTGCCAGTGGGCGGGGGAGCTCCTACGAGCAGTACTTC; CDR3: CASGRGSSYEQYF
V: TRBV4-3; D: .; J: TRBJ2-7; size: many; DNA: TGCGCCAGCAGCCAAGGGATGGTCGGCTACGAGCAGTACTTC; CDR3: CASSQGMVGYEQYF
V: TRBV30; D: TRBD1; J: TRBJ2-1; size: .; DNA: TGTGCCTGGACCCCCCCAACGGGACAGGGGTCTTATGAGCAGTTCTTC; CDR3: CAWTPPTGQGSYEQFF
V: TRBV4-1; D: .; J: TRBJ2-3; size: many; DNA: TGCGCCAGCAGCCAAGTCGGGTCGGATACGCAGTATTTT; CDR3: CASSQVGSDTQYF
V: TRBV4-1; D: .; J: TRBJ2-7; size: many; DNA: TGCGCCAGCAGCCAGCCCGGGGTGGAGGACGAGCAGTACTTC; CDR3: CASSQPGVEDEQYF
V: TRBV18; D: .; J: TRBJ2-6; size: few; DNA: TGTGCCAGCTCAGCGTATTCTCCCGGGACCTGGGACTCTGGGGCCAACGTCCTGACTTTC; CDR3: CASSAYSPGTWDSGANVLTF
V: TRBV4-3; D: .; J: TRBJ2-7; size: .; DNA: TGCACCAGCAGCCAAGATCTTTCAGGGGCCGACGGCGAGCAGTACTTC; CDR3: CTSSQDLSGADGEQYF
V: TRBV29-1; D: TRBD2; J: TRBJ2-1; size: .; DNA: TGCAGCGTGAAGGGACTAGCGGGATATAGTAATGAGCAGTTCTTC; CDR3: CSVKGLAGYSNEQFF
V: TRBV29-1; D: .; J: TRBJ2-1; size: .; DNA: TGCAGCGTCGAGGGCCCCGGGCAGTTCTTC; CDR3: CSVEGPGQFF
V: TRBV5-1; D: .; J: TRBJ2-3; size: many; DNA: TGCGCCAGCAGCTTGGTGTCAAACACAGATACGCAGTATTTT; CDR3: CASSLVSNTDTQYF
V: TRBV7-2; D: TRBD2; J: TRBJ2-5; size: many; DNA: TGTGCCAGCAGCTTAAGCCCAGGACTAGCGGAAGAGACCCAGTACTTC; CDR3: CASSLSPGLAEETQYF
V: TRBV4-1; D: .; J: TRBJ1-5; size: few; DNA: TGCGCTAGCAGCCGGTCAGTGAGCAATCAGCCCCAGCATTTT; CDR3: CASSRSVSNQPQHF
V: TRBV7-6; D: .; J: TRBJ1-1; size: many; DNA: TGTGCCAGCAGCTTAGCTTCGGGGACTGAAGCTTTCTTT; CDR3: CASSLASGTEAFF
V: TRBV27; D: TRBD1; J: TRBJ2-7; size: .; DNA: TGTGCCAGCGGTCCTTCCAGGGGGCAGTACGAGCAGTACTTC; CDR3: CASGPSRGQYEQYF
V: TRBV20-1; D: TRBD2; J: TRBJ2-3; size: .; DNA: TGCAGTGCTAGGAACCTTGGACTAGCGGGATTCGATACGCAGTATTTT; CDR3: CSARNLGLAGFDTQYF
V: TRBV23-1; D: .; J: TRBJ2-1; size: few; DNA: TGCGCCAGCAGTCAAGGAGCGGCAGGGGTCTCGTACAATGAGCAGTTCTTC; CDR3: CASSQGAAGVSYNEQFF
V: TRBV20-1; D: .; J: TRBJ2-3; size: .; DNA: TGCAGTGTCCCCGAATGGCGGACAAACACAGATACGCAGTATTTT; CDR3: CSVPEWRTNTDTQYF
V: TRBV7-6; D: TRBD1; J: TRBJ2-2; size: .; DNA: TGTGCTGTATCCCAGGGGGCACACACCGGGGAGCTGTTTTTT; CDR3: CAVSQGAHTGELFF
V: TRBV20-1; D: TRBD2; J: TRBJ2-1; size: .; DNA: TGCAGTGCCTTGACAACGAAGACTAGCGGGAGCGTTCCGTACAATGAGCAGTTCTTC; CDR3: CSALTTKTSGSVPYNEQFF
V: TRBV2; D: TRBD1; J: TRBJ2-5; size: many; DNA: TGTGCCAGCAGGACAGGGGTCCAAGAGACCCAGTACTTC; CDR3: CASRTGVQETQYF
V: TRBV7-9; D: .; J: TRBJ2-2; size: few; DNA: TGTGCCACCTCCCCCCAGGAGCGGACCACCGGGGAGCTGTTTTTT; CDR3: CATSPQERTTGELFF
V: TRBV7-2; D: .; J: TRBJ2-7; size: .; DNA: TGTGCCAGCAGCTTAGAAGGACTAATGTACGAGCAGTACTTC; CDR3: CASSLEGLMYEQYF
V: TRBV29-1; D: .; J: TRBJ2-7; size: .; DNA: TGCAGCGTTGGACTAACACTCTACGAGCAGTACTTC; CDR3: CSVGLTLYEQYF
V: TRBV12-3/TRBV12-4; D: .; J: TRBJ2-5; size: many; DNA: TGTGCCAGCAGTCTGATGGGAGAAGAGACCCAGTACTTC; CDR3: CASSLMGEETQYF
V: TRBV27; D: TRBD2; J: TRBJ2-1; size: .; DNA: TGTGCCAGCAGTCCCGCGTCGGCTAGCGGGTACTACAATGAGCAGTTCTTC; CDR3: CASSPASASGYYNEQFF
V: TRBV5-1; D: .; J: TRBJ2-2; size: few; DNA: TGCGCCAGCAGTCCCGGGATAGCGAACACCGGGGAGCTGTTTTTT; CDR3: CASSPGIANTGELFF
V: TRBV5-1; D: .; J: TRBJ2-7; size: many; DNA: TGCGCCAGCAGCTGGGGGCCGTCCTACGAGCAGTACTTC; CDR3: CASSWGPSYEQYF
V: TRBV4-3; D: .; J: TRBJ1-1; size: few; DNA: TGCGCCAGCAGCCAAGTATGGTCGAGGAGGGGAGAAGCTTTCTTT; CDR3: CASSQVWSRRGEAFF
V: TRBV7-6; D: TRBD1; J: TRBJ2-7; size: .; DNA: TGTGCCAGCAGCGATTTGGGACAGGGGGACGAGCAGTACTTC; CDR3: CASSDLGQGDEQYF
V: TRBV5-1; D: TRBD1; J: TRBJ2-7; size: many; DNA: TGCGCCAGCAGCTGGACGATTGCAGGGGGCAACGAGCAGTACTTC; CDR3: CASSWTIAGGNEQYF
V: TRBV7-9; D: .; J: TRBJ2-1; size: .; DNA: TGTGCCAGCAGCTCCGCCCGGGCGAGTTTTTACAATGAGCAGTTCTTC; CDR3: CASSSARASFYNEQFF
V: TRBV20-1; D: .; J: TRBJ1-4; size: few; DNA: TGCAGTGCTAGAGAGGGTCCAGCTTTTTCAACTAATGAAAAACTGTTTTTT; CDR3: CSAREGPAFSTNEKLFF
V: TRBV20-1; D: TRBD2; J: TRBJ2-3; size: few; DNA: TGCAGTGCTAGAGCCTCTGCTATGGGGGAAGCGGGAGGGCCGCCGATGAGAGATACGCAGTATTTT; CDR3: CSARASAMGEAGGPPMRDTQYF
V: TRBV19; D: TRBD1; J: TRBJ1-1; size: few; DNA: TGTGCCAGTAGTATGTGGACAGGAGGGAACACTGAAGCTTTCTTT; CDR3: CASSMWTGGNTEAFF
V: TRBV6-2/TRBV6-3; D: TRBD1; J: TRBJ2-4; size: few; DNA: TGTGCCAGCAGTTACTCGACTCCCGGGACAGAGACATATAGTACCTTAGCCAAAAACATTCAGTACTTC; CDR3: CASSYSTPGTETYSTLAKNIQYF